Described below is a single T cell receptor (beta chain) sequence and its context. The clone's antigen remains unknown. No clone much larger than this one lies a single base away; base qualities are absent. Libraries were prepared through RT-PCR. TCRdb names Illumina HiSeq 2500 as the instrument used. The public reads were reprocessed in TCRdb via fastp at Q25 and MiXCR, keeping in-frame beta chains. Each CDR3 protein appears once, grouped with its most common genes and DNA. In this sample the table shows 500,000 to 600,000 distinct CDR3 sequences, 6% to 9% of which occur a single time. Over 10% of the sample belongs to the ten largest clones. This sample was included in a study of response to subunit inactivated influenza vaccine (dated by TCRdb to between 2018 and 2020). A note on the overall study: The study used deep quantitative T cell receptor repertoire profiling to track responses to a trivalent subunit inactivated influenza vaccine. General conclusions and limits of the study: It was suggested by the authors that each seasonal influenza vaccination may recruit only a limited number of new T cells.

The junction carries 19 bases between V and J, which are trimmed by 6 bases and 1 base respectively. There are 16 amino acids in the CDR3, from cysteine to phenylalanine inclusive. Only the CDR3 part of the read is kept: 48 bases, read in frame from the first base. Reading the germline V gene gives CDR1 SGHVS and CDR2 FNYEAQ. The material sequenced was PBMCs from blood, taken 23 to 25 months after vaccination. In this chain, TRBV7-6 is recombined with TRBJ2-7, with TRBD1 tentatively as D gene (5 bases match). The sequence derives from a man between 50 and 69 years old who received an inactivated influenza vaccine. Donor details come from another sample of the same person, matched by shared clones. The CDR3 protein: CASSFGPGYGSYEQYF. In nucleotide form, the sequence is TGTGCCAGCAGTTTTGGACCAGGGTACGGGTCCTACGAGCAGTACTTC.